The rows below give T cell receptor beta chains drawn from one sample of a study of blood T cells in healthy people across ages. Each CDR3 protein is one row after TCRdb ran MiXCR on the 5' RACE reads. Of over 600,000 distinct CDR3 sequences in the sample, approximately 53% are singletons; the top ten hold roughly 26%. The sample taken for sequencing was blood. Receptors originate from a man aged 40-55 years in good health. Both conserved end residues are part of each CDR3. Fields, in order: D gene, clone size, J gene, V gene, CDR3 DNA, CDR3 protein. D genes are given only for firm matches. Some rows mark clone size as missing; the rest say once, few, many or name a class of expanded clone.

D: TRBD1
size: -
J: TRBJ2-7
V: TRBV6-2/TRBV6-3
DNA: TGTGCCAGCTTACGGGACAGGGCGTGGGACTTGACCTACGAGCAGTACTTC
CDR3: CASLRDRAWDLTYEQYF

D: TRBD1
size: -
J: TRBJ1-5
V: TRBV9
DNA: TGTGCCAGCGGGACAGGGGATCAGCCCCAGCATTTT
CDR3: CASGTGDQPQHF

D: -
size: few
J: TRBJ2-5
V: TRBV7-8
DNA: TGTGCCAGCAGCCTACAACAGACAGCCCTTTCGGAGACCCAGTACTTC
CDR3: CASSLQQTALSETQYF

D: TRBD1
size: once
J: TRBJ2-7
V: TRBV10-3
DNA: TGTGCCATCAGCCAGGGGACAGGGCGCGAGCAGTACTTC
CDR3: CAISQGTGREQYF

D: TRBD1
size: -
J: TRBJ2-3
V: TRBV3-1
DNA: TGTGCCAGCAGCCAAGGAGTGATCAGGGGGTCGGGGAGAGATACGCAGTATTTT
CDR3: CASSQGVIRGSGRDTQYF

D: TRBD2
size: -
J: TRBJ2-7
V: TRBV20-1
DNA: TGCAGTGCTAGTGAGAGACTAGCGGCTTACGAGCAGTACTTC
CDR3: CSASERLAAYEQYF

D: TRBD2
size: few
J: TRBJ2-3
V: TRBV20-1
DNA: TGCAGTGCTAGAGTGTTTAAAGCGGGAGTCACAGATACGCAGTATTTT
CDR3: CSARVFKAGVTDTQYF

D: TRBD2
size: -
J: TRBJ2-5
V: TRBV5-5
DNA: TGTGCCAGCAGCTTTGCGGGGCTAGCGGGACGTGCAGAGACCCAGTACTTC
CDR3: CASSFAGLAGRAETQYF

D: -
size: -
J: TRBJ1-5
V: TRBV10-3
DNA: TGTGCCATCAGGACAACAGACGGGTCAAATCAGCCCCAGCATTTT
CDR3: CAIRTTDGSNQPQHF

D: -
size: few
J: TRBJ2-1
V: TRBV20-1
DNA: TGCAGTGCTAGCTGGGCGGGAACTTCTCCCAATGAGCAGTTCTTC
CDR3: CSASWAGTSPNEQFF

D: -
size: -
J: TRBJ2-7
V: TRBV24-1
DNA: TGTGCCACCAGTGTACCGTACGAGCAGTACTTC
CDR3: CATSVPYEQYF

D: -
size: -
J: TRBJ1-2
V: TRBV29-1
DNA: TGCAGCGTTGGCACTTCTAACTATGGCTACACCTTC
CDR3: CSVGTSNYGYTF

D: TRBD2
size: -
J: TRBJ2-5
V: TRBV4-2
DNA: TGTGCCAGTAGCCAAGATCTATTAGCGGGAGGTGCGGACCAAGAGACCCAGTACTTC
CDR3: CASSQDLLAGGADQETQYF

D: TRBD1
size: medium-sized
J: TRBJ1-2
V: TRBV28
DNA: TGTGCCAGCAACCGGCCGGGACAGGGAAACTATGGCTACACCTTC
CDR3: CASNRPGQGNYGYTF

D: -
size: once
J: TRBJ1-2
V: TRBV27
DNA: TGTGCCAGCAGTTTAGCGCCTCACAGGGAACATGGCTACACCTTC
CDR3: CASSLAPHREHGYTF

D: -
size: once
J: TRBJ1-1
V: TRBV20-1
DNA: TGCAGTGCTAGGGCTTTGGGGGACACTGAAGCTTTCTTT
CDR3: CSARALGDTEAFF

D: TRBD2
size: -
J: TRBJ2-7
V: TRBV7-2
DNA: TGTGCCAGCAGACGGGGACTAGCGGGGGAACAGCAGTACTTC
CDR3: CASRRGLAGEQQYF